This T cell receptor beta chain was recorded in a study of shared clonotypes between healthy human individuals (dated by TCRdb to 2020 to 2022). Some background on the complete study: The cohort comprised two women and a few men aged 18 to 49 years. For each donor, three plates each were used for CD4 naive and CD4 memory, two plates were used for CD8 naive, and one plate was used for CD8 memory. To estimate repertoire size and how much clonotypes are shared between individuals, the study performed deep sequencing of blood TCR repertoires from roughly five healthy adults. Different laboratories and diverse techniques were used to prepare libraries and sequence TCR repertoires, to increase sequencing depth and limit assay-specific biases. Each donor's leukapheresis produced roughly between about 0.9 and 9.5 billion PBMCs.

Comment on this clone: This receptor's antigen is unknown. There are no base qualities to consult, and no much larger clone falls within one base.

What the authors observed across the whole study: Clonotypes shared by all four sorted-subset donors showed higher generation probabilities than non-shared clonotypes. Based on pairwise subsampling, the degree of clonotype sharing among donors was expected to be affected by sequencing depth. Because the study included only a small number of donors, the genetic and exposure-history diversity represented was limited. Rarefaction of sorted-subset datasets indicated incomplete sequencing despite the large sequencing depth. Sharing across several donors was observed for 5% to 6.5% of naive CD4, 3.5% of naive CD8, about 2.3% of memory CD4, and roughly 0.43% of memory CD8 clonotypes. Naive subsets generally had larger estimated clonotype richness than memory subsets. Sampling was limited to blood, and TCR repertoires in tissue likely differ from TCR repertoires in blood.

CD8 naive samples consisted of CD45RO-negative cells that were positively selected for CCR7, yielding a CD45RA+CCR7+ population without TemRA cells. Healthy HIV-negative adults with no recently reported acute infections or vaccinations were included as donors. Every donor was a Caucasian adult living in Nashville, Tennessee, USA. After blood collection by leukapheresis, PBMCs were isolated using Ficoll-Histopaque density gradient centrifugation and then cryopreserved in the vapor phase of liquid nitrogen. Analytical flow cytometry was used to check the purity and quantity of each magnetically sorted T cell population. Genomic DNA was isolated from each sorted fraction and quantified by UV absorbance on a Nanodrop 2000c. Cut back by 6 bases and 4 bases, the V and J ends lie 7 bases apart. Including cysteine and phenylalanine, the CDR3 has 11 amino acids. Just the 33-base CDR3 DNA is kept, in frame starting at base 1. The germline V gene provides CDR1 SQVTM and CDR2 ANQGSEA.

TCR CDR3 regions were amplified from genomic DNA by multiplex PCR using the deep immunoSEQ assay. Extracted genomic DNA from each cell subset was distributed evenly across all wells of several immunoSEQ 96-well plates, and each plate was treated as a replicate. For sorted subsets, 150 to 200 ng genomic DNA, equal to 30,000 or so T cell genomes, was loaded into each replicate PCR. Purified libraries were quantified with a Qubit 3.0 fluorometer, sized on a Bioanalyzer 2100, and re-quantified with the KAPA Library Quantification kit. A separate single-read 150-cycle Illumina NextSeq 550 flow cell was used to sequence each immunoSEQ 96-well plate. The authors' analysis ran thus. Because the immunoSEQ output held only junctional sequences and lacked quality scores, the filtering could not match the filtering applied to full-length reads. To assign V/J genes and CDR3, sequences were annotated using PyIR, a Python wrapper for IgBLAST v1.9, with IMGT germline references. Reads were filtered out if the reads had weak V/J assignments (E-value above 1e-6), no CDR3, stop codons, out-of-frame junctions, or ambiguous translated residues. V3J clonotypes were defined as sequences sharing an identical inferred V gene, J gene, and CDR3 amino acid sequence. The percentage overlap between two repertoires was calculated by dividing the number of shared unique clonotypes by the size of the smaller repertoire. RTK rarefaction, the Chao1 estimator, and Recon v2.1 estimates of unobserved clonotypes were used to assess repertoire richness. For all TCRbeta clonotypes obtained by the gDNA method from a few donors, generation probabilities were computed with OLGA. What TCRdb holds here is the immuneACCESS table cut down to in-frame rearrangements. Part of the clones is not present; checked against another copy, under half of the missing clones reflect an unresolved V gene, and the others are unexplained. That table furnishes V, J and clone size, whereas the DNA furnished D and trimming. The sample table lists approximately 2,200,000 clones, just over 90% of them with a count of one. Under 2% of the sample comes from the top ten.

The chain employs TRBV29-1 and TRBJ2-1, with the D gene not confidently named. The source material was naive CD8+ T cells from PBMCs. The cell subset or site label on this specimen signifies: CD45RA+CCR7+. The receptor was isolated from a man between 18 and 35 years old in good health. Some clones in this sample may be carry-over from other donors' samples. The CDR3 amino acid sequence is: CSVARYNEQFF. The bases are TGCAGCGTGGCAAGGTACAATGAGCAGTTCTTC.